These 17 T cell receptor beta chains share one sample of origin, sequenced in a study of T cells in Graves' hyperthyroidism and ophthalmopathy. Amplification of TCR beta CDR3 regions was performed using RNA transcripts as template. An initial round of RT-PCR targeting the TCR CDR3 relied on the HTBI primer set. From the multiplex PCR reads, TCRdb called clonotypes with MiXCR, one entry per CDR3 protein. Of approximately 520,000 distinct CDR3 sequences listed, around a quarter are singletons. The material sequenced was blood. The origin of the receptors is a woman aged 25-40 years with Graves' ophthalmopathy.

The chain employs TRBV11-2 and TRBJ1-2; TRBD1 matches at 8 bases. CDR1 and CDR2 (germline): SGHAT, FQNNGV. The J segment lost 0 bases and the V segment lost 5 bases, leaving 14 bases of the junction unmatched. The CDR3 runs 18 residues. The DNA for the CDR3 is TGTGCCAGCAGCGCATTGGACAGGGTTCGTCTGACTAACTATGGCTACACCTTC. Translating gives CASSALDRVRLTNYGYTF.

This clonotype was detected a few times. This sequence joins TRBV7-8 and TRBJ2-5; weak D call: TRBD2 (6 bases). Trimming pared 1 base from V and 5 bases from J, leaving 20 bases between. The CDR3 has 17 residues. Looked up from germline, CDR1 is SGHVS and CDR2 is FQNEAQ. The CDR3 loop is CASSLGRMTSGYETQYF. For the CDR3, the DNA is TGTGCCAGCAGCTTAGGGAGGATGACTAGTGGATACGAGACCCAGTACTTC.

This chain uses TRBV27 with TRBJ1-5; 8 bases fit TRBD1. V lost 8 bases and J lost 2; bases outside the gene matches: 2. The CDR3 is 13 amino acids. The germline V gene encodes CDR1 MNHEY and CDR2 SMNVEV (reference sequence). The CDR3 spells CASGQGRNQPQHF. The CDR3 DNA sequence: TGTGCCAGCGGACAGGGCCGCAATCAGCCCCAGCATTTT.

This clonotype appeared a few times. V and J are TRBV18 and TRBJ1-5, with D possibly being TRBD1 (6 bases). Trimming shortened V by 3 bases and J by 5 bases, and 11 bases separated the two germline ends. From germline, CDR1 is KGHSH and CDR2 LQKENI. The CDR3 totals 14 residues. The CDR3 protein is CASSPAWTDQPQHF. The CDR3 DNA reads as TGTGCCAGCTCACCCGCCTGGACAGATCAGCCCCAGCATTTT.

The chain links TRBV6-1 to TRBJ2-7; D call uncertain. Germline V gene data show CDR1 as MNHNS and CDR2 as SASEGT. The CDR3 runs to 13 residues. Trimming took off 3 bases at V and 3 bases at J, with 9 bases between the two ends. The CDR3 nucleotides are TGTGCCAGCAGTGAGGGCCCCCTCTACGAGCAGTACTTC. Translating gives CASSEGPLYEQYF.

This chain joins TRBV3-1 and TRBJ2-7; 7 nucleotides align to TRBD1. The CDR3 is 15 residues long. Germline CDR1 and CDR2: LGHDT and YNNKEL (reference sequence). V trimming: 2 bases; J trimming: 3 bases; junction bases outside the gene matches: 7. The CDR3 loop reads CASSQYRTGVYEQYF. Here the CDR3 DNA reads TGTGCCAGCAGCCAATATCGAACAGGGGTCTACGAGCAGTACTTC.

This clonotype was counted ten times or more. This chain uses TRBV12-3 or TRBV12-4 with TRBJ2-3; D gene ambiguous. The V and J ends lost 5 bases and 3 bases respectively, with 15 bases between them. This CDR3 has 15 amino acids. CDR3 sequence: CASSRTEIVTDTQYF. As DNA, the CDR3 is TGTGCCAGCAGTCGGACGGAAATCGTTACAGATACGCAGTATTTT.

This clonotype has more than one count but fewer than ten. V gene TRBV12-3 or TRBV12-4 combines with J gene TRBJ1-1; D not certain. V shed 6 bases and J shed 6 bases, with 14 bases lying between them. This CDR3 is built from 13 residues. This CDR3 reads CASSPGLAAEAFF. In nucleotides, the CDR3 is TGTGCCAGCAGCCCGGGCCTGGCGGCTGAAGCTTTCTTT.

The table lists this clonotype with many counts. The rearrangement uses TRBV7-9 and TRBJ1-1; possibly TRBD1 for D (5 bases). This CDR3 is built from 15 residues. Trimming pared 5 bases from V and 0 bases from J, leaving 13 bases between. CDR1 and CDR2 (germline): SEHNR, FQNEAQ (reference sequence). The CDR3 loop is CASSPRQSMNTEAFF. The CDR3 DNA reads TGTGCCAGCAGCCCTCGACAGAGCATGAACACTGAAGCTTTCTTT. The full variable domain, its missing parts supplied by reference TRBV7-9 and TRBJ1-1, is DTGVSQNPRHKITKRGQNVTFRCDPISEHNRLYWYRQTLGQGPEFLTYFQNEAQLEKSRLLSDRFSAERPKGSFSTLEIQRTEQGDSAMYLCASSPRQSMNTEAFFGQGTRLTVV.

The CDR3 region is CSARGRREGTAETQYF. The CDR3 DNA sequence: TGCAGTGCTAGGGGTCGACGGGAGGGAACCGCAGAGACCCAGTACTTC. This chain uses TRBV20-1 with TRBJ2-5; 8 bases are shared with TRBD2. CDR1 is DFQATT and CDR2 is SNEGSKA in the germline V gene (reference sequence). The ends lost 3 bases at V and 4 bases at J; junction bases unmatched: 13. The CDR3 consists of 16 residues.

This clonotype was seen once. The V and J genes are TRBV11-2 and TRBJ1-2; unclear D gene. In germline, CDR1 is SGHAT, CDR2 FQNNGV. V dropped 8 bases and J dropped 4 bases, with 23 bases sitting between them. The CDR3 loop spans 16 amino acids. CDR3 DNA sequence: TGTGCCAGCGGGTTCGATGGCTTGCGTATGGGCTATGGCTACACCTTC. Its translation: CASGFDGLRMGYGYTF.

This clonotype was counted between two and nine times. The V call is TRBV28, the J call TRBJ1-5; no firm D call. The CDR3 is 15 amino acids. The V end was cut by 5 bases, the J end by 11 bases, with 22 bases between. Germline V CDR1 and CDR2: MDHEN, SYDVKM. In DNA, the CDR3 is TGTGCCAGCAGTGGAAACACTGACGGGTGGAGGGCCCAGCATTTT. Its protein is CASSGNTDGWRAQHF. Supplemented by reference TRBV28 and TRBJ1-5, the full variable domain reads DVKVTQSSRYLVKRTGEKVFLECVQDMDHENMFWYRQDPGLGLRLIYFSYDVKMKEKGDIPEGYSVSREKKERFSLILESASTNQTSMYLCASSGNTDGWRAQHFGDGTRLSIL.

There are many counts of this clonotype. The V gene is TRBV20-1, the J gene TRBJ1-5, with 7 bases matching TRBD1. J lost 0 bases, V lost 7 bases, and 6 bases had no gene match. The germline gives CDR1 DFQATT, CDR2 SNEGSKA (reference sequence). CDR3 length equals 14 residues. The CDR3 nucleotides read TGCAGTGTTGGGACAGCCTATAGCAATCAGCCCCAGCATTTT. It is translated as CSVGTAYSNQPQHF.

Many counts were recorded for this clonotype. The V gene is TRBV12-5, the J gene TRBJ1-5, with D perhaps TRBD1 (5 bases). The germline V gene has CDR1 LGHNT and CDR2 FRNRAP. V was cut by 11 bases and J by 4 bases, with 6 bases left in between. The CDR3 covers 10 residues. CDR3 sequence: CAWGNQPQHF. DNA for the CDR3: TGTGCTTGGGGGAATCAGCCCCAGCATTTT.

This clonotype has ten or more counts. The chain recombines TRBV6-5 with TRBJ2-2; 8 nucleotides agree with TRBD1. V shed 5 bases and J 8 bases; nucleotides not matched to a gene: 4. The CDR3 sequence is 13 residues long. From germline, CDR1 is MNHEY and CDR2 SVGAGI. The CDR3 DNA follows: TGTGCCAGCAGTCGACAGGGGATGGGGGAGCTGTTTTTT. Protein: CASSRQGMGELFF.

The table lists this clonotype with many counts. This chain connects TRBV7-3 to TRBJ2-5, with D hard to call. The CDR3 is 13 amino acids. Germline V gene lookup returns CDR1 SGHTA and CDR2 FQGTGA. The V and J ends lost 2 bases and 0 bases respectively, with 4 bases between them. The CDR3 bases are TGTGCCAGCAGCTTAGGACACCAAGAGACCCAGTACTTC. Residues: CASSLGHQETQYF.

There are many counts of this clonotype. The rearrangement links TRBV20-1 to TRBJ2-5, with D unclear. The germline V and J ends were trimmed by 3 bases and 5 bases, with 16 bases remaining between them. Per the germline V gene, CDR1 is DFQATT and CDR2 is SNEGSKA (reference sequence). CDR3 length equals 14 residues. CDR3 sequence: CSASIPPASETQYF. CDR3 nucleotide sequence: TGCAGTGCTAGCATACCGCCAGCCTCGGAGACCCAGTACTTC.